The 5 T cell receptor beta chains below all came from one sample that was sequenced in a study of cytomegalovirus exposure and HLA in healthy donors. PCR employed 60 Vbeta and 13 Jbeta primers. TCRdb's copy holds only in-frame clones and misses some; the assay was immunoSEQ multiplex PCR. The sample includes roughly 120,000 clones, roughly 79% seen only once; the top ten take 7.7%. Sequencing used PBMCs. The receptors were sampled from a woman aged 45-60 years in good health and CMV-seropositive.

The rearrangement uses TRBV7-3 and TRBJ1-1; perhaps TRBD1 as D (6 bases). V shed 2 bases and J shed 6 bases, with 10 bases lying between them. Germline CDR1 SGHTA, CDR2 FQGTGA. This CDR3 has 13 amino acids. The DNA for the CDR3 is TGTGCCAGCAGCTTAGGCAGGGGTGCTGAAGCTTTCTTT. It translates to CASSLGRGAEAFF.

The CDR3 bases are TGTGCCAGCAAGGACAGGGTAGGAGAGACCCAGTACTTC. Translation gives CASKDRVGETQYF. The chain employs TRBV6-1 and TRBJ2-5; 8 bases agree with TRBD1. With V trimmed by 7 bases and J by 4 bases, 5 bases remained unmatched. Germline V CDR1 and CDR2: MNHNS, SASEGT. The CDR3 is 13 amino acids.

The gene calls are TRBV2 and TRBJ2-7; maybe TRBD1 (6 bases). Germline assignment: CDR1 SNHLY and CDR2 FYNNEI. Trimming left V 7 bases short and J 0 bases short, with 7 bases between. There are 12 residues in the CDR3. The DNA of the CDR3 is TGTGCCAGCAAAGGGGGCTCCTACGAGCAGTACTTC. Protein: CASKGGSYEQYF.

The V call is TRBV28, the J call TRBJ2-2; D is undetermined. Per germline, CDR1 MDHEN and CDR2 SYDVKM. Between the trimmed V and J ends, which lost 4 bases and 7 bases, there was a span of 19 bases. CDR3 length equals 16 residues. Written as DNA, the CDR3 is TGTGCCAGCAGTTCCCCCGACCAGAGGTTCGGCGGGGAGCTGTTTTTT. It is translated as CASSSPDQRFGGELFF.

The chain employs TRBV29-1 and TRBJ2-1; the D gene is possibly TRBD2 (6 bases). CDR1 and CDR2 (germline): SQVTM, ANQGSEA. CDR3 length equals 11 residues. Deletions cut 8 bases from V and 5 bases from J, with 10 bases between. The CDR3 here is CSSGGNNEQFF. The DNA of the CDR3 is TGCAGCAGTGGGGGGAACAATGAGCAGTTCTTC.